Sequencing of this T cell receptor beta chain was carried out in a study of vaccination effects on CD4 cells after COVID-19. Peptide-pool stimulation followed by sequencing identified expanded antigen-specific CD4+ clonotypes in the ViraFEST assay. It was after around eleven days of culture that CD4+ T cells were isolated. Everyone in the study got two shots of either the BNT162b2 or mRNA-1273 vaccine. V lost 10 bases, J lost 0 bases, and 10 bases lay in between. Germline CDR1 and CDR2: WNHNN and SYGVQD (reference sequence). The CDR3 spans 13 residues. This clone showed up just a few times. Its antigen remains unidentified. Measured with immunoSEQ multiplex PCR; TCRdb has only the in-frame clones, and not every one. Found here are 84,000 or so clones, more than 60% of them singletons; the top ten hold around 1.1%.

The gene calls are TRBV10-1 and TRBJ1-3; no reliable D call. The material sequenced was CD4+ T cells from PBMCs cultured with HCoV-OC43 spike peptides, taken after COVID-19 vaccination. Documented subset: HCoV-OC43 spike overlapping peptide pool stimulation. The sequence derives from a human donor who received a COVID-19 vaccine. This chain's CDR3 is CATQQSSGNTIYF. In nucleotides, the CDR3 is TGCGCCACACAACAGAGCTCTGGAAACACCATATATTTT.